The 16 T cell receptor beta chains below were found in one sample sequenced in a study of cytomegalovirus exposure and HLA in healthy donors. Use of 60 Vbeta and 13 Jbeta primers characterized the PCR. Sequenced by immunoSEQ multiplex PCR; TCRdb stores in-frame clones only, minus some. The table records some 130,000 clones, about 64% of them present only once. What was sequenced was PBMCs. These receptors were taken from a woman in her thirties or forties in good health and CMV-seronegative.

V gene TRBV7-2 combines with J gene TRBJ1-1, with D tentatively TRBD1 (5 bases). Germline V lookup: CDR1 SGHTA, CDR2 FQGNSA. This CDR3 is built from 15 residues. The V gene lost 5 bases and the J gene lost 5 bases, with 18 bases spanning the gap. CDR3 sequence reads: CASSPRWGGRTEAFF. CDR3 nucleotides: TGTGCCAGCAGCCCCAGGTGGGGGGGTCGGACTGAAGCTTTCTTT.

The V and J genes are TRBV7-2 and TRBJ2-3, with 7 nucleotides matching TRBD2. Germline CDR1 and CDR2: SGHTA and FQGNSA. With 0 bases clipped from V and 0 bases from J, the junction kept 6 bases outside the gene matches. This CDR3 has 17 residues. DNA for the CDR3: TGTGCCAGCAGCTTAGCATCTAGCGGTCTCAGCACAGATACGCAGTATTTT. Protein product: CASSLASSGLSTDTQYF.

The gene calls are TRBV5-1 and TRBJ1-2; D is possibly TRBD1 (6 bases). Germline V lookup: CDR1 SGHRS, CDR2 YFSETQ. V lost 1 base to trimming and J lost 8 bases, with 24 bases between them. The CDR3 is made up of 17 amino acids. CDR3 sequence (DNA): TGCGCCAGCAGCTTGTCTCCGGTGGGGGGGCAGGGAGGAGGCTACACCTTC. Protein sequence: CASSLSPVGGQGGGYTF.

This clone was observed a handful of times. The rearrangement uses TRBV6-1 and TRBJ2-1; the D gene is possibly TRBD1 (5 bases). Germline-derived CDR1 and CDR2 are MNHNS and SASEGT. V lost 6 bases, J lost 0 bases, and 12 bases lay in between. CDR3 length: 15 residues. CDR3 DNA sequence: TGTGCCAGCAGCGTTTCGACAGTCTCCTACAATGAGCAGTTCTTC. Translation: CASSVSTVSYNEQFF.

The chain is built from TRBV14 and TRBJ2-7; D not resolved. This CDR3 comprises 14 residues. The V and J ends lost 4 bases and 4 bases respectively, with 14 bases between them. Germline V CDR1 and CDR2: SGHDN, FVKESK. CDR3 in amino acids: CASSPDSRIYEQYF. The CDR3 DNA sequence: TGTGCCAGCAGCCCTGATTCGAGGATATACGAGCAGTACTTC.

The rearrangement uses TRBV6-5 and TRBJ1-3, with 7 bases aligning to TRBD1. Trimming took 6 bases from V and 2 from J; bases not matched to a gene: 4. The germline V gene encodes CDR1 MNHEY and CDR2 SVGAGI. CDR3 length: 14 residues. The CDR3 coding sequence is TGTGCCAGCAGCCCACAGGGGACTGGAAACACCATATATTTT. Its protein product is CASSPQGTGNTIYF.

V is TRBV6-5 and J is TRBJ2-3, with D possibly matching TRBD2 (6 bases). Looked up from germline, CDR1 is MNHEY and CDR2 is SVGAGI. This CDR3 contains 14 residues. V dropped 0 bases and J dropped 8 bases, with 12 bases sitting between them. The CDR3 sequence is CASSYSRDSGTQYF. DNA for the CDR3: TGTGCCAGCAGTTACTCCCGGGACTCTGGTACGCAGTATTTT.

The V gene is TRBV7-2, the J gene TRBJ1-5, with TRBD1 as a possible D gene (5 bases). CDR1 and CDR2 (germline): SGHTA, FQGNSA. The CDR3 extends over 16 amino acids. The V gene lost 0 bases and the J gene lost 6 bases, with 15 bases spanning the gap. CDR3 sequence: CASSLAWDLWTQPQHF. DNA for the CDR3: TGTGCCAGCAGCTTAGCGTGGGACTTGTGGACTCAGCCCCAGCATTTT.

The rearrangement uses TRBV6-5 and TRBJ2-7; TRBD1 matches 7 bases. The germline CDR1 and CDR2 sequences are MNHEY and SVGAGI. The J segment lost 2 bases and the V segment lost 6 bases, leaving 7 bases of the junction unmatched. CDR3 length equals 14 residues. The CDR3 loop reads CASSFDRAAYEQYF. CDR3 in DNA: TGTGCCAGCAGCTTTGACAGGGCGGCCTACGAGCAGTACTTC.

V gene TRBV2 combines with J gene TRBJ2-7; 8 bases agree with TRBD1. J was trimmed by 7 bases and V by 4 bases; bases with no gene match: 6. The CDR3 runs to 13 residues. Germline V gives CDR1 SNHLY, CDR2 FYNNEI. The CDR3 DNA reads as TGTGCCAGCAGTGCCGGACAGGGTGTTGAGCAGTACTTC. Its protein product is CASSAGQGVEQYF.

V usage is TRBV7-9 and J usage is TRBJ2-7, with 8 nucleotides matching TRBD1. From germline, CDR1 is SEHNR and CDR2 FQNEAQ (reference sequence). V shed 6 bases and J 5 bases; nucleotides not matched to a gene: 6. This CDR3 is 13 amino acids long. The CDR3 here is CASRVQGADEQYF. The DNA of the CDR3 is TGTGCCAGCAGGGTCCAGGGGGCCGACGAGCAGTACTTC.

This chain links TRBV4-1 with TRBJ1-3; D call uncertain. The CDR3 length is 16 residues. In germline, CDR1 is MGHRA, CDR2 YSYEKL. Trimming cost V 0 bases and J 5 bases, with 14 bases left between them. CDR3 residues: CASSQEERAGRNTIYF. The CDR3 coding sequence is TGCGCCAGCAGCCAAGAGGAGCGGGCAGGTAGAAACACCATATATTTT.

This clone was seen a few times. The V and J genes are TRBV18 and TRBJ1-1; unclear D gene. The CDR3 runs to 15 residues. V was clipped by 6 bases and J by 1 base, with 15 bases between them. Germline V CDR1 and CDR2: KGHSH, LQKENI. The CDR3 region is CASSPIDNKNTEAFF. Written as DNA, the CDR3 is TGTGCCAGCTCCCCCATCGACAACAAGAACACTGAAGCTTTCTTT.

This chain joins TRBV7-8 and TRBJ2-3; 12 nucleotides match TRBD2. V lost 5 bases to trimming and J lost 2 bases; unmatched junction nucleotides: 11. CDR1 and CDR2 (germline): SGHVS, FQNEAQ. The CDR3 has 18 residues. The CDR3 coding sequence is TGTGCCAGCAGCGTCAATGGACTAGCGGGGCGATACACAGATACGCAGTATTTT. Protein product: CASSVNGLAGRYTDTQYF.

This chain joins TRBV11-2 and TRBJ2-7, with 7 bases aligning to TRBD2. The CDR3 totals 16 residues. J was trimmed by 2 bases and V by 5 bases; bases with no gene match: 12. Germline CDR1 reads SGHAT; CDR2 reads FQNNGV. The CDR3 reads CASSPTGGGRTYEQYF. The CDR3 DNA reads TGTGCCAGCAGCCCCACTGGGGGGGGGAGGACCTACGAGCAGTACTTC.

The chain carries TRBV2 and TRBJ1-5, with unresolved D. The CDR3 covers 12 residues. The germline CDR1 and CDR2 sequences are SNHLY and FYNNEI. The germline V and J ends were trimmed by 8 bases and 7 bases, with 12 bases remaining between them. This CDR3 reads CASSLLSQPQHF. The CDR3 DNA is TGTGCCAGCTCTCTTTTAAGCCAGCCCCAGCATTTT.